One and the same sample provided the 25 T cell receptor beta chains below, sequenced in a study of blood T cell repertoires in COVID-19. TCRdb keeps only in-frame clones here, not all; method: immunoSEQ multiplex PCR. Of around 180,000 clones in the sample, under 85% were seen once. Sequences were obtained from peripheral blood. The receptors were sampled from a man at least 80 years old with COVID-19, enrolled during active disease.

The chain combines TRBV4-1 with TRBJ2-3; tentatively, D is TRBD2 (6 bases). Germline V gene data show CDR1 as MGHRA and CDR2 as YSYEKL. V shed 4 bases and J shed 1 base, with 18 bases lying between them. The CDR3 covers 17 residues. The CDR3 loop reads CASSRSVGGPGTDTQYF. The CDR3 nucleotides are TGCGCCAGCAGCCGCAGTGTGGGGGGACCGGGCACAGATACGCAGTATTTT.

CDR3 loop: CASSQAGTANGNTIYF. The CDR3 bases are TGCGCCAGCAGCCAAGCCGGGACAGCTAATGGAAACACCATATATTTT. This sequence joins TRBV4-1 and TRBJ1-3; 7 nucleotides align to TRBD1. V dropped 1 base and J dropped 3; count of bases not matched to a gene: 6. This CDR3 contains 16 residues. Germline V CDR1 and CDR2: MGHRA, YSYEKL.

The rearrangement joins TRBV4-2 to TRBJ1-3, with 10 bases identical to TRBD1. V lost 0 bases and J lost 3; bases outside the gene matches: 2. CDR3 size: 16 residues. Looked up from germline, CDR1 is LGHNA and CDR2 is YNFKEQ. CDR3 DNA sequence: TGTGCCAGCAGCCAAGAGACAGGGGGCGGTGGAAACACCATATATTTT. Amino acids: CASSQETGGGGNTIYF.

The chain employs TRBV28 and TRBJ1-1; D gene uncertain. The CDR3 is 12 residues long. The germline V gene has CDR1 MDHEN and CDR2 SYDVKM. With 8 bases removed from V and 2 bases from J, the gap between germline ends came to 9 bases. CDR3 sequence: CASVRRNTEAFF. The CDR3 coding sequence is TGTGCCAGCGTTAGGAGAAACACTGAAGCTTTCTTT. The full variable domain, rest sourced from reference TRBV28 and TRBJ1-1, is DVKVTQSSRYLVKRTGEKVFLECVQDMDHENMFWYRQDPGLGLRLIYFSYDVKMKEKGDIPEGYSVSREKKERFSLILESASTNQTSMYLCASVRRNTEAFFGQGTRLTVV.

Here the CDR3 reads CASSAGFQPQHF. In nucleotides, the CDR3 is TGTGCCAGCAGCGCAGGGTTTCAGCCCCAGCATTTT. The chain joins TRBV28 to TRBJ1-5; possibly TRBD1 for D (5 bases). Trimming left V 6 bases short and J 6 bases short, with 9 bases between. The germline V gene has CDR1 MDHEN and CDR2 SYDVKM. The CDR3 runs 12 residues.

The V and J genes are TRBV4-1 and TRBJ1-5; D gene ambiguous. Looked up from germline, CDR1 is MGHRA and CDR2 is YSYEKL. The V and J ends lost 0 bases and 7 bases respectively, with 7 bases between them. The CDR3 consists of 13 residues. The CDR3 loop reads CASSQEARQPQHF. In DNA, the CDR3 is TGCGCCAGCAGCCAAGAAGCGCGACAGCCCCAGCATTTT.

The chain uses TRBV13 and TRBJ1-6; tentative D call: TRBD1 (6 bases). V shed 2 bases and J shed 6 bases, with 11 bases lying between them. The CDR3 spans 15 residues. CDR1 and CDR2 (germline): PRHDT, FYEKMQ (reference sequence). The CDR3 protein is CASSLRQASNSPLHF. The CDR3 region has the DNA TGTGCCAGCAGCTTAAGACAGGCGAGTAATTCACCCCTCCACTTT. The full variable domain, rest sourced from reference TRBV13 and TRBJ1-6, is AAGVIQSPRHLIKEKRETATLKCYPIPRHDTVYWYQQGPGQDPQFLISFYEKMQSDKGSIPDRFSAQQFSDYHSELNMSSLELGDSALYFCASSLRQASNSPLHFGNGTRLTVT.

The chain links TRBV10-2 to TRBJ1-6; 9 nucleotides align to TRBD1. Losses at the gene ends were 8 bases for V and 7 bases for J; bases not matched to a gene: 9. The CDR3 is made up of 15 amino acids. The germline V gene encodes CDR1 WSHSY and CDR2 SAAADI. The CDR3: CASDGTGRSNSPLHF. The CDR3 DNA is TGCGCCAGCGACGGGACAGGGCGAAGCAATTCACCCCTCCACTTT.

The genes are TRBV9 and TRBJ2-5, with D perhaps TRBD2 (5 bases). V dropped 0 bases and J dropped 7 bases, with 10 bases sitting between them. This CDR3 contains 13 residues. Per germline, CDR1 SGDLS and CDR2 YYNGEE. The CDR3 DNA reads TGTGCCAGCAGCGTAGTACTAGAGGGGACCCAGTACTTC. This translates into CASSVVLEGTQYF.

DNA of the CDR3: TGTGCCAGCAGACCGGGACAGGGAGGGTTATACTCAGCTTTCTTT. It codes for CASRPGQGGLYSAFF. The chain has TRBV6-5 and TRBJ1-1, with 9 positions matching TRBD1. CDR1 and CDR2 (germline): MNHEY, SVGAGI. CDR3 size: 15 residues. After removal of 6 bases from V and 10 bases from J, the junction contained 15 bases not matched to a gene.

There are a few counts of this clone. The chain combines TRBV27 with TRBJ1-2, with 8 nucleotides matching TRBD1. The CDR3 extends over 17 amino acids. After removal of 2 bases from V and 3 bases from J, the junction contained 11 bases not matched to a gene. Germline CDR1 is MNHEY and CDR2 is SMNVEV (reference sequence). The CDR3 loop is CASSLNYRGVIDYGYTF. In DNA, the CDR3 is TGTGCCAGCAGTTTAAATTACAGGGGGGTGATCGACTATGGCTACACCTTC.

The chain combines TRBV27 with TRBJ2-7; TRBD1 agrees at 9 bases. The CDR3 has 15 amino acids. Germline lookup yields CDR1 MNHEY and CDR2 SMNVEV (reference sequence). Losses at the gene ends were 2 bases for V and 3 bases for J; bases not matched to a gene: 5. CDR3 residues: CASSLQGTGNYEQYF. The CDR3 DNA is TGTGCCAGCAGTTTACAAGGGACAGGGAACTACGAGCAGTACTTC.

In the case of this clone: One junction end disagrees with the germline gene, perhaps due to a read error. The V call is TRBV6-5, the J call TRBJ2-1; the D gene is possibly TRBD1 (6 bases). The CDR3 spans 14 residues. Germline V gene data show CDR1 as MNHEY and CDR2 as SVGAGI. CDR3 sequence (DNA): TGTGCCAGCAGTTACGAACAGGGCCCAAGCGAGCGGTTCTTC. Amino acids: CASSYEQGPSERFF.

This clone was counted a single time. The rearrangement uses TRBV19 and TRBJ1-6, with 9 nucleotides matching TRBD1. This CDR3 has 15 residues. CDR1 LNHDA and CDR2 SQIVND come from the germline V gene (reference sequence). V lost 3 bases, J lost 6 bases, and 3 bases stayed unmatched. The CDR3 loop is CASSIRQGGNSPLHF. CDR3 sequence (DNA): TGTGCCAGTAGTATCCGACAGGGGGGTAATTCACCCCTCCACTTT.

In nucleotides, the CDR3 is TGTGCCAGCAGCCCGGGACTAGCGGGGGCGATCACAGATACGCAGTATTTT. This encodes CASSPGLAGAITDTQYF. V and J are TRBV5-4 and TRBJ2-3, with 14 bases matching TRBD2. V dropped 4 bases and J dropped 2; count of bases not matched to a gene: 6. Germline values: CDR1 SGHNT, CDR2 YYREEE (reference sequence). The CDR3 runs to 17 residues.

The CDR3 DNA follows: TGTGCCAGCAGCTTAGATCTCCGGGGAGGGGATATCTATGGCTACACCTTC. The encoded protein is CASSLDLRGGDIYGYTF. The rearrangement links TRBV11-2 to TRBJ1-2, with a tentative D call TRBD1 (5 bases). This CDR3 is 17 amino acids long. Germline V gene sequence: CDR1 SGHAT, CDR2 FQNNGV. Trimming removed 0 bases from V and 4 bases from J, with 18 bases in between.

The chain uses TRBV6-2 or TRBV6-3 and TRBJ2-5; D possibly corresponds to TRBD1 (5 bases). CDR3 size: 12 residues. Trimming shortened V by 6 bases and J by 8 bases, and 13 bases separated the two germline ends. Germline CDR1 MNHEY, CDR2 SVGEGT. CDR3 sequence reads: CASSWGTATQYF. The CDR3, as DNA: TGTGCCAGCAGCTGGGGCACGGCAACCCAGTACTTC.

This CDR3 reads CASSPSDTQPQHF. The CDR3 DNA sequence: TGTGCCAGCAGCCCTTCTGACACTCAGCCCCAGCATTTT. The chain carries TRBV7-7 and TRBJ1-5; D call uncertain. This CDR3 has 13 residues. Trimming shortened V by 5 bases and J by 6 bases, and 11 bases separated the two germline ends. Germline CDR1 and CDR2: SSHAT and FNYEAQ (reference sequence).

This clone was counted once. The chain recombines TRBV5-4 with TRBJ2-7; D may be TRBD1 (6 bases). The germline gives CDR1 SGHNT, CDR2 YYREEE (reference sequence). The CDR3 loop spans 16 amino acids. Between the trimmed V and J ends, which lost 4 bases and 5 bases, there was a span of 22 bases. CDR3 region: CASSRGVGGEQNEQYF. As DNA, the CDR3 is TGTGCCAGCAGCCGTGGGGTAGGGGGTGAACAGAACGAGCAGTACTTC.

V is TRBV10-3 and J is TRBJ1-4; D perhaps matches TRBD1 (5 bases). Trimming pared 2 bases from V and 4 bases from J, leaving 8 bases between. There are 14 residues in the CDR3. The germline gives CDR1 ENHRY, CDR2 SYGVKD. CDR3 nucleotides: TGTGCCATCAGTGAGGACAGCAATAATGAAAAACTGTTTTTT. This encodes CAISEDSNNEKLFF.

This clone was picked up a small number of times. The chain recombines TRBV7-3 with TRBJ1-6; the D gene is possibly TRBD1 (6 bases). Trimming shortened V by 5 bases and J by 14 bases, and 25 bases separated the two germline ends. Germline loops: CDR1 SGHTA, CDR2 FQGTGA. The CDR3 totals 16 residues. CDR3 in amino acids: CASSLLAGDTGGTLHF. Written as DNA, the CDR3 is TGTGCCAGCAGCCTTCTTGCAGGGGACACGGGGGGGACCCTCCACTTT.

This clone was counted a single time. The chain is built from TRBV18 and TRBJ1-1; 9 bases align to TRBD1. The CDR3 consists of 18 residues. The V gene's germline CDR1 is KGHSH and CDR2 LQKENI. The V and J ends lost 2 bases and 3 bases, in that order; junction bases with no gene match: 13. CDR3 DNA sequence: TGTGCCAGCTCACCAGTTACCATAACAGGGGGCGCGGACACTGAAGCTTTCTTT. Translated: CASSPVTITGGADTEAFF.

The chain carries TRBV2 and TRBJ2-2; D not resolved. The CDR3 covers 14 residues. The germline CDR1 and CDR2 sequences are SNHLY and FYNNEI. The V end lost 3 bases, the J end lost 7 bases, and 12 bases lay between the germline ends. The CDR3 is CASSEARLGGELFF. The CDR3 region has the DNA TGTGCCAGCAGTGAGGCTAGGCTTGGCGGGGAGCTGTTTTTT.

This chain connects TRBV2 to TRBJ1-2, with TRBD1 matching 8 bases. J gave up 4 bases and V 6 bases, and 7 bases lay outside the gene matches. This CDR3 contains 14 residues. From germline, CDR1 is SNHLY and CDR2 FYNNEI. CDR3 residues: CASRIDRGGYGYTF. DNA of the CDR3: TGTGCCAGCAGAATAGACAGGGGCGGCTATGGCTACACCTTC.

The V gene is TRBV2, the J gene TRBJ2-7; tentatively, D is TRBD2 (8 bases). Germline V gives CDR1 SNHLY, CDR2 FYNNEI. The CDR3 consists of 12 residues. The V and J ends lost 8 bases and 7 bases respectively, with 15 bases between them. The chain's CDR3 is CASREGAREQYF. In DNA form, the CDR3 reads TGTGCCAGCCGGGAGGGGGCGCGAGAGCAGTACTTC.